Presented here are 20 T cell receptor beta chains from one specimen sequenced in a study of human T cells and chemical hapten exposure. TCRdb re-analysed the RACE reads in MiXCR, keeping a single row per CDR3 protein. The sample yields about 77,000 distinct CDR3 sequences, 7% to 9.5% seen once. Indicated time point: healthy volunteer bleed at 6 weeks. Extraction yielded total RNA from whole blood (unfractionated). The sequencing sample was made of whole blood. The receptors stem from a female donor in good health. Some clones in this sample may be carry-over from other donors' samples.

The genes are TRBV4-1 and TRBJ2-1; TRBD1 is a possible D gene (6 bases). This CDR3 spans 17 amino acids. Germline loops: CDR1 MGHRA, CDR2 YSYEKL. V was shortened by 4 bases and J by 3 bases, with 19 bases between the two germline ends. The CDR3 coding sequence is TGCGCCAGCAGCCGCACCCCCAAGGGGGTGGGCTACAATGAGCAGTTCTTC. Amino acid sequence: CASSRTPKGVGYNEQFF.

This clonotype was found a few times. This sequence joins TRBV5-4 and TRBJ2-4; no reliable D call. Germline-derived CDR1 and CDR2 are SGHNT and YYREEE (reference sequence). The V end was cut by 0 bases, the J end by 0 bases, with 4 bases between. The CDR3 covers 14 residues. DNA of the CDR3: TGTGCCAGCAGCTTGGGCATAGCCAAAAACATTCAGTACTTC. This encodes CASSLGIAKNIQYF. Based on the CDR3 plus reference TRBV5-4 and TRBJ2-4, the full variable domain is ETGVTQSPTHLIKTRGQQVTLRCSSQSGHNTVSWYQQALGQGPQFIFQYYREEENGRGNFPPRFSGLQFPNYSSELNVNALELDDSALYLCASSLGIAKNIQYFGAGTRLSVL.

This clonotype was observed many times. The CDR3 sequence is CASSYVGGNTEAFF. The CDR3 DNA reads TGTGCCAGCAGTTACGTTGGGGGGAACACTGAAGCTTTCTTT. This chain links TRBV6-5 with TRBJ1-1; TRBD1 is a possible D gene (5 bases). Germline CDR1 and CDR2: MNHEY and SVGAGI. The CDR3 is made up of 14 amino acids. Trimming removed 2 bases from V and 1 base from J, with 8 bases in between.

This clonotype was counted a few times. The chain uses TRBV4-3 and TRBJ1-5; 7 positions agree with TRBD1. V lost 0 bases to trimming and J lost 4 bases; unmatched junction nucleotides: 9. The CDR3 loop spans 17 amino acids. Germline loops: CDR1 LGHNA, CDR2 YSLEER. The CDR3 reads CASSQEFGQDKNQPQHF. The CDR3 DNA follows: TGCGCCAGCAGCCAAGAATTCGGACAGGATAAGAATCAGCCCCAGCATTTT.

In its sample, this clonotype was seen many times. The rearrangement uses TRBV9 and TRBJ1-2; possibly TRBD1 for D (5 bases). Germline V CDR1 and CDR2: SGDLS, YYNGEE. Trimming stripped 6 bases from V and 3 bases from J, with 15 bases between. The CDR3 totals 14 residues. This CDR3 reads CASTREVRDYGYTF. DNA of the CDR3: TGTGCCAGCACCCGAGAGGTCAGGGACTATGGCTACACCTTC.

This clonotype was recorded at least ten times. The V gene is TRBV25-1, the J gene TRBJ1-1, with 7 bases identical to TRBD1. From germline, CDR1 is MGHDK and CDR2 SYGVNS. The V segment lost 2 bases and the J segment 5 bases; nucleotides outside the gene matches: 2. The CDR3 loop spans 13 amino acids. In DNA form, the CDR3 reads TGTGCCAGCAGTGAACAGGGGGTGACTGAAGCTTTCTTT. Its translation: CASSEQGVTEAFF.

V usage is TRBV7-6 and J usage is TRBJ2-2; D gene ambiguous. The V end was cut by 1 base, the J end by 1 base, with 7 bases between. Germline V gene lookup returns CDR1 SGHVS and CDR2 FNYEAQ. CDR3 size: 15 residues. This CDR3 reads CASSLGPLNTGELFF. CDR3 bases: TGTGCCAGCAGCTTAGGACCTTTGAACACCGGGGAGCTGTTTTTT.

This clonotype was observed at least ten times. V gene TRBV11-2 combines with J gene TRBJ1-5; D gene ambiguous. CDR1 SGHAT and CDR2 FQNNGV come from the germline V gene. The V and J ends lost 1 base and 2 bases respectively, with 12 bases between them. The CDR3 sequence is 16 residues long. The chain's CDR3 is CASSLAGDRGNQPQHF. The CDR3 DNA reads as TGTGCCAGCAGCTTAGCGGGAGACCGGGGCAATCAGCCCCAGCATTTT.

The chain combines TRBV6-5 with TRBJ2-3; D unclear. The CDR3 sequence is 14 residues long. The ends were cut back, 6 bases at V and 2 bases at J, with 12 bases in the middle. Germline V gene sequence: CDR1 MNHEY, CDR2 SVGAGI. The CDR3 sequence: CASRSDVVTDTQYF. CDR3 bases: TGTGCCAGCAGATCGGACGTGGTCACAGATACGCAGTATTTT.

V and J are TRBV29-1 and TRBJ1-1, with D uncertain. The germline V gene encodes CDR1 SQVTM and CDR2 ANQGSEA. Trimming took off 8 bases at V and 5 bases at J, with 15 bases between the two ends. The CDR3 has 12 residues. CDR3 protein: CSTRAGFTEAFF. The CDR3 DNA reads TGCAGCACCCGAGCAGGATTTACTGAAGCTTTCTTT.

For this clonotype: It may be a read error: a sequence one base away is much more abundant. The CDR3 protein is CAISSLPGWFTEAFF. CDR3 nucleotides: TGTGCCATCTCATCCCTTCCGGGGTGGTTTACTGAAGCTTTCTTT. The chain recombines TRBV18 with TRBJ1-1; no definite D call. This CDR3 is built from 15 residues. The germline gives CDR1 KGHSH, CDR2 LQKENI.

This clonotype was seen more than once but under ten times. The gene calls are TRBV10-3 and TRBJ2-7, with TRBD1 as a possible D gene (6 bases). V lost 1 base to trimming and J lost 0 bases, with 13 bases between them. CDR3 length: 16 amino acids. CDR1 and CDR2 from the germline V gene are ENHRY and SYGVKD. The CDR3 nucleotides read TGTGCCATCAGTGAGTTTCCCAGGGGCTACTCCTACGAGCAGTACTTC. It encodes CAISEFPRGYSYEQYF.

Turning to this clonotype: This could be a read error, since a much larger clone is one nucleotide away. The gene calls are TRBV3-1 and TRBJ2-1, with D perhaps matching TRBD2 (5 bases). The V gene's germline CDR1 is LGHDT and CDR2 YNNKEL (reference sequence). CDR3 size: 16 residues. The ends were cut back, 0 bases at V and 3 bases at J, with 12 bases in the middle. CDR3 DNA: TGTGCCAGCAGCCAAGATAAAGGGAGCTTCTACAATGAGCAGTTCTTC. The encoded protein is CASSQDKGSFYNEQFF.

Ten or more counts support this clonotype. J is TRBJ1-1 and V is TRBV6-2 or TRBV6-3; tentative D call: TRBD1 (5 bases). This CDR3 contains 16 residues. The V end was cut by 1 base, the J end by 5 bases, with 17 bases between. Germline loops: CDR1 MNHEY, CDR2 SVGEGT. The CDR3, as DNA: TGTGCCAGCAGTTACTTGGGACGGCAAAAAGGGACTGAAGCTTTCTTT. Amino acids: CASSYLGRQKGTEAFF.

This clonotype was detected once. A much bigger clone sits one base away, suggesting this may be a read error. The V gene is TRBV15, the J gene TRBJ1-1; D is uncertain. The V gene's germline CDR1 is LNHNV and CDR2 YYDKDF (reference sequence). This CDR3 is built from 16 residues. CDR3 bases: TGTGTCACCAGCAGAGTTGTAATCGGAGTCGGTACTGAAGCTTTCTTT. Its translation is CVTSRVVIGVGTEAFF.

This clonotype has at least ten counts. The genes are TRBV7-9 and TRBJ2-7; D may be TRBD1 or TRBD2 (5 bases each). Germline assignment: CDR1 SEHNR and CDR2 FQNEAQ (reference sequence). CDR3 length: 14 residues. Trimming took off 6 bases at V and 0 bases at J, with 12 bases between the two ends. DNA for the CDR3: TGTGCCAGCAGGGGGGTGCAGGACTCCTACGAGCAGTACTTC. Residues: CASRGVQDSYEQYF.

This clonotype was observed a handful of times. This chain uses TRBV12-3 or TRBV12-4 with TRBJ2-2, with TRBD2 as a possible D gene (5 bases). The CDR3 covers 14 residues. V was trimmed by 6 bases and J by 4 bases, leaving 12 bases between them. The CDR3 protein is CASSPQTSTGELFF. The CDR3 region has the DNA TGTGCCAGCAGCCCGCAAACTAGCACCGGGGAGCTGTTTTTT.

This chain uses TRBV21-1 with TRBJ1-2; no check of the table's D call, TRBD1, against the DNA was made. TRBV21-1 is shown as a pseudogene. This CDR3 is built from 16 residues. CDR3 nucleotide sequence: TGTGCCAGCAGCAAAGAAAGTTGCGGGGGTCAGGATGGCTACACCTTC. Its protein product is CASSKESCGGQDGYTF.

This clonotype was observed a few times. The chain recombines TRBV7-9 with TRBJ2-3, with TRBD1 matching over 11 bases. The CDR3 covers 15 residues. Germline V gene data show CDR1 as SEHNR and CDR2 as FQNEAQ (reference sequence). J was trimmed by 4 bases and V by 6 bases; bases with no gene match: 6. Written as DNA, the CDR3 is TGTGCCAGCAGTTCCGGACAGGGGGCTTCAGATACGCAGTATTTT. It is translated as CASSSGQGASDTQYF.

This clonotype was picked up a small number of times. This chain connects TRBV28 to TRBJ2-7; D is unresolved. The CDR3 contains 16 residues. Trimming stripped 6 bases from V and 2 bases from J, with 20 bases between. Germline CDR1 MDHEN, CDR2 SYDVKM. This chain's CDR3 is CASSPSIRTATYEQYF. The CDR3, as DNA: TGTGCCAGCAGCCCATCGATACGAACAGCGACCTACGAGCAGTACTTC.